This TCR beta chain appears in the sequencing data of a study of blood T cell repertoires in COVID-19. Using immunoSEQ multiplex PCR, the repertoire was profiled, and TCRdb retains in-frame clones only, with some absent. The table has 110,000 or so clones, 85% seen once; the top ten hold around an eighth. V lost 4 bases, J lost 4 bases, and 16 bases lay in between. CDR1 and CDR2 (germline): MGHDK, SYGVNS. The CDR3 consists of 15 residues. The chain recombines TRBV25-1 with TRBJ1-1, with D perhaps matching TRBD1 (5 bases). Sample: peripheral blood. This TCR derives from a human donor in a cohort sampled during active COVID-19. CDR3 sequence: CASSGGGGRSTEAFF. DNA of the CDR3: TGTGCCAGCAGTGGGGGGGGAGGGCGTAGCACTGAAGCTTTCTTT.